The 10 T cell receptor beta chains reported below all come from one sample, sequenced in a study of blood T cell repertoires in COVID-19. The assay was immunoSEQ multiplex PCR, and TCRdb's table has in-frame clones only and misses some. The table records roughly 90,000 clones, roughly nine tenths of them present only once. The source material was peripheral blood. Receptor source: a man aged 45-65 years with COVID-19, enrolled during active disease.

The chain joins TRBV3-1 (or the pseudogene TRBV3-2) to TRBJ1-4; 9 bases fit TRBD1. The length of the CDR3 is 14 residues. V was pared by 2 bases and J by 6 bases, with 1 base of the junction left unmatched. Germline V gene sequence: CDR1 LGHDT, CDR2 YNNKEL (reference sequence). The CDR3 DNA reads TGTGCCAGCAGCCAAACAGGGGGCGATGAAAAACTGTTTTTT. Protein product: CASSQTGGDEKLFF.

This chain connects TRBV5-1 to TRBJ2-7, with D possibly TRBD2 on 5 matching bases. Looked up from germline, CDR1 is SGHRS and CDR2 is YFSETQ. CDR3 length: 12 residues. The V and J ends lost 5 bases and 3 bases respectively, with 9 bases between them. The CDR3 DNA follows: TGCGCCAGCAGGACCAGCGGCTACGAGCAGTACTTC. This translates into CASRTSGYEQYF. The complete variable domain, with remaining parts taken from reference TRBV5-1 and TRBJ2-7, reads KAGVTQTPRYLIKTRGQQVTLSCSPISGHRSVSWYQQTPGQGLQFLFEYFSETQRNKGNFPGRFSGRQFSNSRSEMNVSTLELGDSALYLCASRTSGYEQYFGPGTRLTVT.

This clone has only one observation. This CDR3 reads CASSLGTGRFYEQYF. CDR3 sequence (DNA): TGTGCCAGTAGTCTGGGGACAGGGAGGTTCTACGAGCAGTACTTC. V gene TRBV19 combines with J gene TRBJ2-7; 9 bases fit TRBD1. The germline V gene has CDR1 LNHDA and CDR2 SQIVND (reference sequence). CDR3 size: 15 residues. The trim removed 5 bases at V and 3 bases at J, leaving 8 bases unmatched.

The rearrangement links TRBV3-1 (or the pseudogene TRBV3-2) to TRBJ1-1, with 10 positions matching TRBD1. This CDR3 region has 13 residues. Per the germline V gene, CDR1 is LGHDT and CDR2 is YNNKEL (reference sequence). J was trimmed by 7 bases and V by 4 bases; bases with no gene match: 3. In DNA, the CDR3 is TGTGCCAGCAGCCCGAGGACAGGGGGTGAAGCTTTCTTT. It encodes CASSPRTGGEAFF.

This clone was seen only once. This rearrangement joins TRBV18 to TRBJ2-7; possibly TRBD1 for D (6 bases). Germline-derived CDR1 and CDR2 are KGHSH and LQKENI. Trimming shortened V by 6 bases and J by 2 bases, and 20 bases separated the two germline ends. This CDR3 spans 16 amino acids. In DNA, the CDR3 is TGTGCCAGCTCCCGGCCCTCCAGGGGTTCCCCCTACGAGCAGTACTTC. Translation: CASSRPSRGSPYEQYF.

CDR3: CASSSGVRGGSNNSPLHF. The CDR3 DNA follows: TGTGCCAGCAGCTCTGGGGTTAGGGGAGGGTCAAATAATTCACCCCTCCACTTT. V usage is TRBV7-2 and J usage is TRBJ1-6; the D gene is possibly TRBD1 (5 bases). The V end lost 4 bases, the J end lost 5 bases, and 21 bases lay between the germline ends. Per the germline V gene, CDR1 is SGHTA and CDR2 is FQGNSA. The length of the CDR3 is 18 residues.

This clone was recorded a few times. The rearrangement links TRBV12-3 or TRBV12-4 to TRBJ2-1; weak D call: TRBD2 (5 bases). The CDR3 is 11 amino acids. The germline V and J ends were trimmed by 10 bases and 10 bases, with 14 bases remaining between them. The chain's CDR3 is CATFYRGEQFF. The CDR3 coding sequence is TGTGCCACGTTTTACCGAGGGGAGCAGTTCTTC.

The V gene is TRBV11-2, the J gene TRBJ2-5, with TRBD2 matching 7 bases. From germline, CDR1 is SGHAT and CDR2 FQNNGV. V trimming: 5 bases; J trimming: 5 bases; junction bases outside the gene matches: 8. This CDR3 spans 14 amino acids. The CDR3 DNA sequence: TGTGCCAGCAGCCTACAGACTAGCACCGAGACCCAGTACTTC. Its protein is CASSLQTSTETQYF.

J is TRBJ1-1 and V is TRBV7-8; no clear D. Trimming shortened V by 5 bases and J by 1 base, and 11 bases separated the two germline ends. The germline CDR1 and CDR2 sequences are SGHVS and FQNEAQ. This CDR3 comprises 14 residues. CDR3 sequence (DNA): TGTGCCAGCAGCAGGAGCATGAGGAACACTGAAGCTTTCTTT. Protein sequence: CASSRSMRNTEAFF.

V and J are TRBV18 and TRBJ1-5, with 8 bases matching TRBD1. CDR1 is KGHSH, CDR2 LQKENI, per germline. The CDR3 loop spans 15 amino acids. V dropped 1 base and J dropped 7; count of bases not matched to a gene: 6. The CDR3 here is CASSPQGQGSQPQHF. CDR3 bases: TGTGCCAGCTCACCACAAGGACAGGGCAGCCAGCCCCAGCATTTT.